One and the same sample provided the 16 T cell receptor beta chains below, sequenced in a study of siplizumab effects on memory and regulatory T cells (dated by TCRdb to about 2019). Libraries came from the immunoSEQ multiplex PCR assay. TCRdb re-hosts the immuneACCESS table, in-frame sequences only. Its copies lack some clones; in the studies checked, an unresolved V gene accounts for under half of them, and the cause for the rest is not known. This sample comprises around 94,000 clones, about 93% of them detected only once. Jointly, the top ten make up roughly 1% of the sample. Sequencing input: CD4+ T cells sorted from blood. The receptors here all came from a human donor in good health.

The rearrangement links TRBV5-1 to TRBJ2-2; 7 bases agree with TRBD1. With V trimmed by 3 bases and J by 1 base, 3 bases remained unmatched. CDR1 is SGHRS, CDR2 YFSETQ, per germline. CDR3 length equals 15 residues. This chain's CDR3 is CASSWTGLNTGELFF. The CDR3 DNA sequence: TGCGCCAGCAGCTGGACAGGCCTGAACACCGGGGAGCTGTTTTTT.

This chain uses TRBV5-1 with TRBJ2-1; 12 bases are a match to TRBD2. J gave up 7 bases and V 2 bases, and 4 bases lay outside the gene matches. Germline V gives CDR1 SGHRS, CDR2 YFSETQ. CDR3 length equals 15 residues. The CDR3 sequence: CASSFWLAGGNEQFF. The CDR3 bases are TGCGCCAGCAGCTTTTGGCTAGCGGGGGGGAATGAGCAGTTCTTC.

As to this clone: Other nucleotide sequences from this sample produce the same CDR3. The CDR3 spells CATEGLAGLPYEQYF. Here the CDR3 DNA reads TGTGCTACGGAGGGACTAGCGGGACTTCCCTACGAGCAGTACTTC. This chain joins TRBV30 and TRBJ2-7; 13 bases align to TRBD2. This CDR3 is 15 amino acids long. Germline V CDR1 and CDR2: GTSNPN, SVGIG (reference sequence).

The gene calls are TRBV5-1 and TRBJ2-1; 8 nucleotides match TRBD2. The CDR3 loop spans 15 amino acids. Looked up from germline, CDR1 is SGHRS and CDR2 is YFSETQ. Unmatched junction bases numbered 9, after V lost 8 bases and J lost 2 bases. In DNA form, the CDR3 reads TGCGCCAGTGTAAGCGGGAGAGGCACCTACAATGAGCAGTTCTTC. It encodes CASVSGRGTYNEQFF.

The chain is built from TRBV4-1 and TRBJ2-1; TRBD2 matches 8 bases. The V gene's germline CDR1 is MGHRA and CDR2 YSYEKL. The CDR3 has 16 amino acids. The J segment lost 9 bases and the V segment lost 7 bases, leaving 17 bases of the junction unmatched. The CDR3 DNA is TGCGCCAGCAAGGAGTCTTATCGGGCGGGAGGTGGTGAGCAGTTCTTC. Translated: CASKESYRAGGGEQFF.

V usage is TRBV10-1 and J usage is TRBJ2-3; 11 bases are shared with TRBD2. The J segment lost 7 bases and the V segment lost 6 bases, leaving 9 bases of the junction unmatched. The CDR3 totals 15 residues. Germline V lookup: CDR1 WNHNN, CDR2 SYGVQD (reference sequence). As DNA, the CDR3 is TGCGCCAGCAGCCCGATAGCGGGAGGGCCGAATACGCAGTATTTT. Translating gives CASSPIAGGPNTQYF.

In DNA form, the CDR3 reads TGTGCCAGCAGACCACAGGGCAGGCCCCAGCATTTT. It yields the protein CASRPQGRPQHF. The V and J genes are TRBV28 and TRBJ1-5, with D perhaps TRBD1 (6 bases). The CDR3 runs 12 residues. V gave up 6 bases and J gave up 9 bases, with 12 bases separating them. CDR1 is MDHEN and CDR2 is SYDVKM in the germline V gene.

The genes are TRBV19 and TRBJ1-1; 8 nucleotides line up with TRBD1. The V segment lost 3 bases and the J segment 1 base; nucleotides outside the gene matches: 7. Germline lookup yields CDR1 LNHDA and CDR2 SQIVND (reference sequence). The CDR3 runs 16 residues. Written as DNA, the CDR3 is TGTGCCAGTAGTATCGGTTGGGACAGGTGGAACACTGAAGCTTTCTTT. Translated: CASSIGWDRWNTEAFF.

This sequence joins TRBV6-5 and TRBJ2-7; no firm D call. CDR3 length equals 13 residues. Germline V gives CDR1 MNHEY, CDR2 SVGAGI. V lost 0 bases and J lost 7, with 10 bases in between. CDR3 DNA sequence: TGTGCCAGCAGTTACTCGGGGATTGGGGAGCAGTACTTC. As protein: CASSYSGIGEQYF.

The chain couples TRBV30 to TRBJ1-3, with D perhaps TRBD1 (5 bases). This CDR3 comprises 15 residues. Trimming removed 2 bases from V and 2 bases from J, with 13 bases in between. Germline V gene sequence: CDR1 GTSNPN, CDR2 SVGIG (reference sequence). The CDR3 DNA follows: TGTGCCTGGAGTAGGGTCCAGGGACCTGGAAACACCATATATTTT. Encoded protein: CAWSRVQGPGNTIYF.

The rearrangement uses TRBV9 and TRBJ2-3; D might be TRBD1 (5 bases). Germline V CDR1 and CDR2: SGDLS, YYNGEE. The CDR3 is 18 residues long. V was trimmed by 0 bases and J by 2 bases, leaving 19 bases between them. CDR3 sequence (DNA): TGTGCCAGCAGCGTAGGTAGGAGTAAGATAGGGGCCACAGATACGCAGTATTTT. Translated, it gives CASSVGRSKIGATDTQYF.

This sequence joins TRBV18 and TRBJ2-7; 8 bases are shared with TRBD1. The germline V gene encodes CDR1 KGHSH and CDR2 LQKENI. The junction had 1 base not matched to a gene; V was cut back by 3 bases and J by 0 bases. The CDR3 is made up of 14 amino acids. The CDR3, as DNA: TGTGCCAGCTCACCGGACAGGGCCTCCTACGAGCAGTACTTC. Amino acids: CASSPDRASYEQYF.

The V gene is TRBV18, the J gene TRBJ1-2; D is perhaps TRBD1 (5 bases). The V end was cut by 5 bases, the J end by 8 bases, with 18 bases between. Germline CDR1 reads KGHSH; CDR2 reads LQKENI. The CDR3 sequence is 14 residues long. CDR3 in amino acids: CASSMVGAESGYTF. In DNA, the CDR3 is TGTGCCAGCTCAATGGTAGGGGCCGAGTCGGGCTACACCTTC.

This chain's CDR3 is CASDGTANEKLFF. CDR3 in DNA: TGTGCCTCCGACGGGACAGCTAATGAAAAACTGTTTTTT. The rearrangement uses TRBV30 and TRBJ1-4; 7 bases line up with TRBD1. Looked up from germline, CDR1 is GTSNPN and CDR2 is SVGIG (reference sequence). There are 13 residues in the CDR3. The V segment lost 7 bases and the J segment 3 bases; nucleotides outside the gene matches: 5.

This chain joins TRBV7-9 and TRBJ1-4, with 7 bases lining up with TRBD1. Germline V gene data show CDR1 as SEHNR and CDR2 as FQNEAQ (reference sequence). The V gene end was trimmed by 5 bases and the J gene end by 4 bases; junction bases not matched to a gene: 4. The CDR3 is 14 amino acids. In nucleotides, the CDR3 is TGTGCCAGCAGCACAGGGGTCGGTAATGAAAAACTGTTTTTT. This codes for CASSTGVGNEKLFF.

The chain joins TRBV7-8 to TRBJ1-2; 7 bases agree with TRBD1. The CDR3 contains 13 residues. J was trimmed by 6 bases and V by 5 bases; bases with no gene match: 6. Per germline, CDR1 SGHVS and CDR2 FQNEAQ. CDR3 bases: TGTGCCAGCAGCGCGACAGGGATTCATGGCTACACCTTC. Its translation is CASSATGIHGYTF. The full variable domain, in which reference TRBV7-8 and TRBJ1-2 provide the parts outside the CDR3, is GAGVSQSPRYKVAKRGQDVALRCDPISGHVSLFWYQQALGQGPEFLTYFQNEAQLDKSGLPSDRFFAERPEGSVSTLKIQRTQQEDSAVYLCASSATGIHGYTFGSGTRLTVV.